The clone carrying this T cell receptor (beta chain) was observed a handful of times. Its antigen is not identified. The sample belongs to a study of cytomegalovirus exposure and HLA in healthy donors. Regarding the study as a whole: Using the classifier, cytomegalovirus status was reportedly diagnosed with high specificity and sensitivity. Common viral pathogens were later found to be apparently linked to several of the most significant clusters. Being productive about 90% or about 30% of the time was typical of most TCR beta V segments in an earlier analysis. Immune exposure was documented only through CMV serostatus.

V was pared by 2 bases and J by 8 bases, with 6 bases between. Germline-derived CDR1 and CDR2 are SGHNT and YENEEA. CDR3 length equals 12 residues. PCR employed 60 Vbeta and 13 Jbeta primers. Sequencing used immunoSEQ multiplex PCR; TCRdb keeps in-frame clones, though not all of them. The sample consists of approximately 180,000 clones, about 13% of them appearing once. The chain uses TRBV11-3 and TRBJ2-2; D remains unclear. This sequence originates from a middle-aged man in good health and CMV-seropositive. The sample comprised PBMCs. The DNA of the CDR3 is TGTGCCAGCAGCTTAATTTTAGGGGAGCTGTTTTTT. This translates into CASSLILGELFF.